This TCR beta chain was recorded in a study of blood T cell repertoires in COVID-19. Study overall: Sources were T cells, B-cell-depleted T cells, or PBMCs; the material itself was cDNA or gDNA.

In the study's own analysis: Amplification from reference gene primers served as the basis for estimated nucleated cell counts. Sequencing was performed with immunoSEQ multiplex PCR; in TCRdb, only in-frame clones are kept and a portion is missing. V and J calls plus clone size are reproduced from that table; the DNA served to infer D and trimming. The data contain approximately 480,000 clones, roughly 87% of them singletons. Trimming removed 5 bases from V and 7 bases from J; junction bases left unmatched: 9. CDR3 length: 13 residues. Germline CDR1 GTSNPN, CDR2 SVGIG (reference sequence). The participants were between about 18 and 90 years old and came from 24 US areas. All recovered Cohort 3 donors got two negative PCRs, got clearance, or saw symptom resolution.

The receptor was isolated from a woman aged 18-35 years who had recovered from COVID-19. Sequencing was carried out using PBMCs or T cells enriched from blood (not recorded which). The V gene is TRBV30, the J gene TRBJ2-7; 9 nucleotides match TRBD2. The CDR3 coding sequence is TGTGCCTGGGCGGGGGGGCGAGGATGGGAGCAGTACTTC. As protein: CAWAGGRGWEQYF. Complete variable domain (other parts from reference TRBV30 and TRBJ2-7): SQTIHQWPATLVQPVGSPLSLECTVEGTSNPNLYWYRQAAGRGLQLLFYSVGIGQISSEVPQNLSASRPQDRQFILSSKKLLLSDSGFYLCAWAGGRGWEQYFGPGTRLTVT.